A single sample gave rise to the 18 T cell receptor beta chains below, sequenced in a study of T cell responses to AZD1222 COVID-19 vaccine. Clones were sequenced by immunoSEQ multiplex PCR, and TCRdb holds only the in-frame ones, with some missing. The sample contains about 160,000 clones, around 90% of which appear only once. This specimen was peripheral blood, taken on day 0 of AZD1222 vaccination. These receptors were taken from an adult in good health.

The chain combines TRBV6-1 with TRBJ2-7, with D maybe TRBD2 (8 bases). This CDR3 is 16 amino acids long. V was cut by 4 bases and J by 4 bases, with 20 bases left in between. In germline, CDR1 is MNHNS, CDR2 SASEGT. The CDR3 spells CASSGYRDSGGYEQYF. CDR3 nucleotide sequence: TGTGCCAGCAGTGGATATCGGGACAGCGGGGGATACGAGCAGTACTTC.

The chain uses TRBV9 and TRBJ1-2; D not resolved. This CDR3 region has 14 residues. The V end was cut by 3 bases, the J end by 0 bases, with 9 bases between. Germline-derived CDR1 and CDR2 are SGDLS and YYNGEE. The CDR3 loop reads CASSAGSSNYGYTF. CDR3 bases: TGTGCCAGCAGCGCGGGTTCTTCTAACTATGGCTACACCTTC.

The chain couples TRBV28 to TRBJ1-2, with D unclear. Germline lookup yields CDR1 MDHEN and CDR2 SYDVKM. The germline V and J ends were trimmed by 6 bases and 1 base, with 9 bases remaining between them. The CDR3 has 13 amino acids. In DNA, the CDR3 is TGTGCCAGCAGGACACTCTTTAACTATGGCTACACCTTC. This encodes CASRTLFNYGYTF.

The chain carries TRBV6-4 and TRBJ1-5; no clear D gene. The germline V and J ends were trimmed by 3 bases and 4 bases, with 7 bases remaining between them. Germline assignment: CDR1 MRHNA and CDR2 SNTAGT. The CDR3 has 13 amino acids. The CDR3 reads CASSERMNQPQHF. The CDR3 region has the DNA TGTGCCAGCAGTGAAAGGATGAATCAGCCCCAGCATTTT.

This chain links TRBV3-1 (or the pseudogene TRBV3-2) with TRBJ1-5, with 7 bases matching TRBD1. This CDR3 has 13 residues. V trimming: 4 bases; J trimming: 4 bases; junction bases outside the gene matches: 1. Germline lookup yields CDR1 LGHDT and CDR2 YNNKEL (reference sequence). The DNA of the CDR3 is TGTGCCAGCAGCCTGGGACAGAATCAGCCCCAGCATTTT. Translation gives CASSLGQNQPQHF.

The chain combines TRBV18 with TRBJ2-1; perhaps TRBD2 as D (6 bases). CDR1 KGHSH and CDR2 LQKENI come from the germline V gene. Deletions cut 0 bases from V and 5 bases from J, with 14 bases between. The CDR3 length is 16 residues. The CDR3 region is CASSPPGLRVNNEQFF. DNA for the CDR3: TGTGCCAGCTCACCACCGGGACTGAGAGTTAACAATGAGCAGTTCTTC.

DNA of the CDR3: TGTGCCAGCATGGAGGGCACTGAAGCTTTCTTT. Its translation: CASMEGTEAFF. The V gene is TRBV6-5, the J gene TRBJ1-1; D ambiguous. The CDR3 totals 11 residues. Germline V gives CDR1 MNHEY, CDR2 SVGAGI. V shed 7 bases and J shed 4 bases, with 7 bases lying between them.

V usage is TRBV7-9 and J usage is TRBJ1-4, with D perhaps matching TRBD1 (5 bases). Germline CDR1 reads SEHNR; CDR2 reads FQNEAQ (reference sequence). The CDR3 runs to 15 residues. The ends were cut back, 2 bases at V and 4 bases at J, with 11 bases in the middle. CDR3 loop: CASSLSDSLNEKLFF. The DNA for the CDR3 is TGTGCCAGCAGCTTAAGTGACAGCCTTAATGAAAAACTGTTTTTT.

The chain has TRBV6-5 and TRBJ1-1; D remains ambiguous. This CDR3 spans 14 amino acids. CDR1 is MNHEY and CDR2 is SVGAGI in the germline V gene. Trimming shortened V by 7 bases and J by 1 base, and 13 bases separated the two germline ends. The CDR3 here is CASTSLVTNTEAFF. The CDR3 region has the DNA TGTGCCAGCACCTCTTTGGTAACGAACACTGAAGCTTTCTTT.

V gene TRBV19 combines with J gene TRBJ1-5, with TRBD1 identical over 8 bases. V dropped 6 bases and J dropped 6; count of bases not matched to a gene: 4. This CDR3 contains 13 residues. The germline V gene has CDR1 LNHDA and CDR2 SQIVND (reference sequence). CDR3: CASRTGDSQPQHF. CDR3 DNA sequence: TGTGCCAGTAGGACAGGGGATAGTCAGCCCCAGCATTTT.

The chain uses TRBV6-2 or TRBV6-3 and TRBJ1-1; D uncertain. V was cut by 6 bases and J by 1 base, with 12 bases left in between. This CDR3 has 14 residues. Germline CDR1 and CDR2: MNHEY and SVGEGT. CDR3 region: CASSFTSSNTEAFF. The CDR3 coding sequence is TGTGCCAGCAGCTTCACATCGTCGAACACTGAAGCTTTCTTT.

This chain connects TRBV2 to TRBJ1-6, with 9 positions matching TRBD1. V lost 9 bases and J lost 9; bases outside the gene matches: 12. Germline loops: CDR1 SNHLY, CDR2 FYNNEI. The CDR3 is made up of 15 amino acids. The CDR3 region is CARQATGTGISPLHF. The CDR3, as DNA: TGTGCCAGACAAGCTACCGGGACAGGGATTTCACCCCTCCACTTT.

Only one count was recorded for this clone. The chain employs TRBV5-4 and TRBJ2-1, with D unresolved. CDR3 length: 13 amino acids. V gave up 2 bases and J gave up 6 bases, with 9 bases separating them. The V gene's germline CDR1 is SGHNT and CDR2 YYREEE (reference sequence). The CDR3 DNA is TGTGCCAGCAGCTTACGGGCCGCCAATGAGCAGTTCTTC. It encodes CASSLRAANEQFF.

This chain uses TRBV4-1 with TRBJ1-1; a weak D match, TRBD1 (6 bases). The V and J ends lost 1 base and 0 bases respectively, with 15 bases between them. CDR3 length: 17 residues. The germline V gene has CDR1 MGHRA and CDR2 YSYEKL. CDR3 amino acids: CASSQGQGGTMNTEAFF. The CDR3 DNA reads TGCGCCAGCAGCCAAGGACAAGGGGGAACGATGAACACTGAAGCTTTCTTT.

The CDR3 region is CASSPRHFSYEQYF. The CDR3 DNA follows: TGTGCCAGCAGTCCCCGACACTTCTCCTACGAGCAGTACTTC. This sequence joins TRBV6-2 or TRBV6-3 and TRBJ2-7; no firm D call. Looked up from germline, CDR1 is MNHEY and CDR2 is SVGEGT. The CDR3 is made up of 14 amino acids. Between the trimmed V and J ends, which lost 5 bases and 0 bases, there was a span of 11 bases.

The CDR3 DNA is TGCGCCAGCAGCCAAGAGATCGGTAATGAAAAACTGTTTTTT. Protein product: CASSQEIGNEKLFF. This chain connects TRBV4-3 to TRBJ1-4; no definite D call. V was clipped by 0 bases and J by 4 bases, with 6 bases between them. CDR3 length: 14 residues. Germline lookup yields CDR1 LGHNA and CDR2 YSLEER.

The chain recombines TRBV4-3 with TRBJ2-1; 7 bases are a match to TRBD2. In germline, CDR1 is LGHNA, CDR2 YSLEER. J was trimmed by 0 bases and V by 2 bases; bases with no gene match: 7. This CDR3 is 17 amino acids long. The CDR3 reads CASSQSSGRSSYNEQFF. Here the CDR3 DNA reads TGCGCCAGCAGCCAATCTAGCGGAAGAAGCTCCTACAATGAGCAGTTCTTC.

This rearrangement joins TRBV19 to TRBJ1-2; maybe TRBD1 (6 bases). The CDR3 spans 12 residues. Trimming shortened V by 3 bases and J by 13 bases, and 15 bases separated the two germline ends. Germline lookup yields CDR1 LNHDA and CDR2 SQIVND (reference sequence). This CDR3 is CASSIEGTKTTF. The CDR3 DNA follows: TGTGCCAGTAGTATTGAGGGGACAAAAACCACCTTC.